In this sample, the clone carrying this T cell receptor (beta chain) turned up a few times. Its matching antigen is unknown. The CDR3 has 11 residues. V lost 5 bases to trimming and J lost 8 bases; unmatched junction nucleotides: 2. Germline V gene sequence: CDR1 MNHNS, CDR2 SASEGT. Patients were excluded for uncontrolled infection, other autoimmune disease, pregnancy or lactation. Each diagnosis was grounded in clinical symptoms, serum thyroxine and TRAb, thyroid ultrasound, and orbital computed tomography. PBMCs stemmed from 8.5 to 10 ml fresh peripheral blood. RNA transcripts were the template for amplifying TCR beta CDR3 regions. Using the HTBI primer set, a first-round RT-PCR was run on the TCR CDR3. Each CDR3 protein is one row after TCRdb ran MiXCR on the multiplex PCR reads. The profile shows some 360,000 distinct CDR3 sequences, roughly 20% of them singletons. The sample originates from a study of T cells in Graves' hyperthyroidism and ophthalmopathy.

Broader study findings: Most expanded thyroid clonotypes above 0.001 also appeared in blood.

The chain has TRBV6-1 and TRBJ1-2, with TRBD1 identical over 7 bases. This sequence was found in a middle-aged woman with Graves' ophthalmopathy. Sequencing was performed on blood. CDR3: CASSKGQGYTF. As DNA, the CDR3 is TGTGCCAGCAGTAAGGGACAGGGCTACACCTTC.